This TCR beta chain comes out of a study of shared clonotypes between healthy human individuals. TCRdb keeps only in-frame clones here, not all; method: immunoSEQ multiplex PCR. The table records roughly 1,000,000 clones, approximately 80% of them present only once. V was trimmed by 0 bases and J by 15 bases, leaving 17 bases between them. The CDR3 totals 14 residues. The germline CDR1 and CDR2 sequences are SGHAT and FQNNGV. This clonotype was obtained from a man aged 18 to 29 in good health. Some clones in this sample may be carry-over from other donors' samples. Material: memory CD4+ T cells from PBMCs. Described subset: CD45RA-negative fraction. This chain links TRBV11-2 with TRBJ2-2; possible D gene TRBD1, 5 bases. CDR3 in DNA: TGTGCCAGCAGCTTAGATTCGCAGGGCCGGCGGTTGTTTTTT. The encoded protein is CASSLDSQGRRLFF.